The rows below give T cell receptor beta chains drawn from one sample of a study of identifying expanded T cells in peripheral blood. TCRdb's table, derived via immunoSEQ multiplex PCR, lists solely in-frame clones and lacks some. The sample has about 52,000 clones; 70% to 85% are singletons. The sample comprised blood. The receptors originated from a person between 18 and 70 years old in good health. Both conserved end residues are trimmed from each CDR3. Size values are once, few and many counts, or a class for expanded clones, and some rows have none.

AWDGTYYGYT	TRBV30	TRBJ1-2	few
ASSLRGYYGYT	TRBV27	TRBJ1-2	.
ASSLPPASYNEQF	TRBV5-1	TRBJ2-1	.
TGGLEDTQY	TRBV20-1	TRBJ2-3	.
ASSRVRGSNQPQH	TRBV6-1	TRBJ1-5	.
ASSSPRQGWVEQF	TRBV6-5	TRBJ2-1	once
ASSLGTVQETQY	TRBV5-1	TRBJ2-5	.
ASSVAQTTGLEVETQY	TRBV9	TRBJ2-5	once
ASSSQTSSNEQF	TRBV5-6	TRBJ2-1	few
ASSDRGLSNLQPQH	TRBV6-1	TRBJ1-5	once
ASSPTSGGTTDTQY	TRBV9	TRBJ2-3	.
ASSRRNAETQY	TRBV7-8	TRBJ2-5	few
ASSLGVGQGSYNEQF	TRBV5-1	TRBJ2-1	.
SATGQDNYGYT	TRBV29-1	TRBJ1-2	.
ASSMSRTGGGYEQY	TRBV19	TRBJ2-7	.
ASSSGGLAGLTYEQY	TRBV4-1	TRBJ2-7	.
ASSLGEADGGTDTQY	TRBV11-1	TRBJ2-3	few
ASSQVSGIQETQY	TRBV4-1	TRBJ2-5	.
SVAGGQYNEQF	TRBV29-1	TRBJ2-1	.
ASSLQRPPNYGYT	TRBV6-5	TRBJ1-2	.
ASRRTREGAYEQY	TRBV5-1	TRBJ2-7	.
ASSESSGVYEQY	TRBV10-2	TRBJ2-7	.
ASSFARGGGGAGANVLT	TRBV7-9	TRBJ2-6	once